This passage covers 21 T cell receptor beta chains from one sample sequenced in a study of response to subunit inactivated influenza vaccine. TCRdb reprocessed the RT-PCR reads via MiXCR and lists one record per CDR3 protein. The table shows 590,000 or so distinct CDR3 sequences, with 13% to 15% occurring only once. The source material was PBMCs from blood, sampled 14 days before vaccination. The source is a man aged 45 to 65 who received an inactivated influenza vaccine.

This clonotype has at least ten counts. J is TRBJ2-1 and V is TRBV20-1; TRBD2 aligns across 11 bases. V lost 6 bases, J lost 4 bases, and 2 bases stayed unmatched. The CDR3 is made up of 13 amino acids. Germline CDR1 is DFQATT and CDR2 is SNEGSKA (reference sequence). The CDR3 region has the DNA TGCAGTGCGAGGACTAGCGGGTACAATGAGCAGTTCTTC. It is translated as CSARTSGYNEQFF.

The chain employs TRBV2 and TRBJ2-1; TRBD1 might be the D (5 bases). V lost 3 bases, J lost 0 bases, and 12 bases lay in between. The CDR3 runs 16 residues. Germline loops: CDR1 SNHLY, CDR2 FYNNEI. The CDR3 sequence is CASSETDTGSYNEQFF. CDR3 DNA sequence: TGTGCCAGCAGTGAGACAGACACAGGCTCCTACAATGAGCAGTTCTTC. Complete variable domain (other parts from reference TRBV2 and TRBJ2-1): EPEVTQTPSHQVTQMGQEVILRCVPISNHLYFYWYRQILGQKVEFLVSFYNNEISEKSEIFDDQFSVERPDGSNFTLKIRSTKLEDSAMYFCASSETDTGSYNEQFFGPGTRLTVL.

The J gene is TRBJ2-1, the V gene TRBV15, with 7 bases aligning to TRBD2. This CDR3 contains 15 residues. Germline V gives CDR1 LNHNV, CDR2 YYDKDF (reference sequence). V trimming: 3 bases; J trimming: 2 bases; junction bases outside the gene matches: 4. CDR3 amino acids: CATSSFRGAYNEQFF. The DNA for the CDR3 is TGTGCCACCAGCAGTTTTCGGGGGGCCTACAATGAGCAGTTCTTC.

The CDR3 nucleotides are TGTGCCAGCACACTAACCCCGGGACTATCGTACAATGAGCAGTTCTTC. Translation gives CASTLTPGLSYNEQFF. The chain is built from TRBV18 and TRBJ2-1, with 7 bases that match TRBD2. With V trimmed by 8 bases and J by 4 bases, 14 bases remained unmatched. This CDR3 spans 16 amino acids. CDR1 is KGHSH and CDR2 is LQKENI in the germline V gene.

The chain is built from TRBV29-1 and TRBJ2-1; 9 nucleotides match TRBD2. V shed 2 bases, J shed 8 bases, and the junction held 10 bases outside the gene matches. Per the germline V gene, CDR1 is SQVTM and CDR2 is ANQGSEA. CDR3 length equals 15 residues. For the CDR3, the DNA is TGCAGCGTTGAATCTAGCGGGGTTTTAACTTATGAGCAGTTCTTC. Residues: CSVESSGVLTYEQFF.

This chain connects TRBV4-3 to TRBJ2-1; TRBD2 matches at 8 bases. Trimming removed 0 bases from V and 10 bases from J; junction bases left unmatched: 11. CDR1 LGHNA and CDR2 YSLEER come from the germline V gene. This CDR3 has 16 amino acids. The CDR3 sequence is CASSQDRSGEAREQFF. For the CDR3, the DNA is TGCGCCAGCAGCCAAGACCGTAGCGGGGAGGCCCGGGAGCAGTTCTTC.

The table lists this clonotype with a few counts. CDR3: CASSLTGGIHEQYF. CDR3 DNA: TGTGCCAGCAGCTTGACAGGGGGAATCCACGAGCAGTACTTC. The gene calls are TRBV5-5 and TRBJ2-7; 8 nucleotides align to TRBD1. Germline V gene lookup returns CDR1 SGHKS and CDR2 YYEKEE (reference sequence). CDR3 size: 14 residues. J lost 5 bases, V lost 1 base, and 5 bases had no gene match.

The sample holds many counts of this clonotype. The CDR3 loop reads CASRDPSTGANEKLFF. In DNA form, the CDR3 reads TGCGCCAGCAGAGACCCATCCACGGGGGCAAATGAAAAACTGTTTTTT. This chain links TRBV5-1 with TRBJ1-4; the D gene is possibly TRBD1 (6 bases). The CDR3 has 16 amino acids. V was clipped by 5 bases and J by 5 bases, with 19 bases between them. CDR1 is SGHRS, CDR2 YFSETQ, per germline.

A few counts support this clonotype. This sequence joins TRBV2 and TRBJ2-1, with D unresolved. Germline CDR1 reads SNHLY; CDR2 reads FYNNEI. CDR3 length: 15 residues. Between the trimmed V and J ends, which lost 7 bases and 0 bases, there was a span of 13 bases. The CDR3 sequence: CASKARSSSYNEQFF. CDR3 nucleotides: TGTGCCAGCAAGGCTAGATCGAGCTCCTACAATGAGCAGTTCTTC.

V gene TRBV5-1 combines with J gene TRBJ1-1; the D is unclear. CDR3 length: 14 residues. Trimming shortened V by 0 bases and J by 0 bases, and 6 bases separated the two germline ends. The germline V gene encodes CDR1 SGHRS and CDR2 YFSETQ. DNA for the CDR3: TGCGCCAGCAGCTTGGTCAGCCTGAACACTGAAGCTTTCTTT. As protein: CASSLVSLNTEAFF.

In its sample, this clonotype was seen many times. The chain uses TRBV20-1 and TRBJ2-7; 7 bases match TRBD1. J gave up 1 base and V 6 bases, and 18 bases lay outside the gene matches. From germline, CDR1 is DFQATT and CDR2 SNEGSKA (reference sequence). The CDR3 is 17 amino acids. The CDR3 region has the DNA TGCAGTGCGCGACGGCCGGTGACAGGGAGTAAATCCTACGAGCAGTACTTC. This codes for CSARRPVTGSKSYEQYF.

This clonotype was observed a handful of times. V gene TRBV29-1 combines with J gene TRBJ2-2; a possible D gene is TRBD1 (6 bases). V shed 5 bases and J shed 4 bases, with 11 bases lying between them. CDR1 is SQVTM and CDR2 is ANQGSEA in the germline V gene. The CDR3 contains 13 residues. The CDR3 reads CSVNRVSTGELFF. The CDR3 nucleotides read TGCAGCGTTAACAGGGTGTCCACCGGGGAGCTGTTTTTT.

This clonotype was counted at least ten times. The gene calls are TRBV6-5 and TRBJ2-1; 9 bases align to TRBD1. The germline V gene encodes CDR1 MNHEY and CDR2 SVGAGI. The CDR3 spans 12 residues. Trimming removed 5 bases from V and 15 bases from J; junction bases left unmatched: 8. This CDR3 is CASSHNRDRVFF. CDR3 nucleotide sequence: TGTGCCAGCAGTCATAACCGGGACAGGGTGTTCTTC.

J is TRBJ2-7 and V is TRBV5-5, with 9 positions matching TRBD1. Germline V lookup: CDR1 SGHKS, CDR2 YYEKEE (reference sequence). This CDR3 is built from 14 residues. The V and J ends lost 2 bases and 4 bases, in that order; junction bases with no gene match: 4. The CDR3 DNA is TGTGCCAGCAGCTTCGCCGGGACAGGGTACGAGCAGTACTTC. Protein sequence: CASSFAGTGYEQYF.

This clonotype was detected ten times or more. The chain uses TRBV4-3 and TRBJ2-7, with D possibly TRBD1 on 5 matching bases. Trimming left V 0 bases short and J 4 bases short, with 13 bases between. The CDR3 has 15 amino acids. Looked up from germline, CDR1 is LGHNA and CDR2 is YSLEER. The CDR3 sequence: CASSQEGTGPYEQYF. For the CDR3, the DNA is TGCGCCAGCAGCCAAGAAGGAACAGGACCGTACGAGCAGTACTTC.

This chain connects TRBV29-1 to TRBJ2-3; 10 bases align to TRBD2. Trimming removed 4 bases from V and 4 bases from J; junction bases left unmatched: 8. Per the germline V gene, CDR1 is SQVTM and CDR2 is ANQGSEA. CDR3 length equals 15 residues. This chain's CDR3 is CSVVASGSISDTQYF. CDR3 nucleotide sequence: TGCAGCGTTGTGGCTAGCGGGAGTATATCAGATACGCAGTATTTT.

The gene calls are TRBV10-3 and TRBJ2-7; D is perhaps TRBD1 or TRBD2 (7 bases each). The germline V gene has CDR1 ENHRY and CDR2 SYGVKD. The CDR3 has 16 residues. Trimming removed 10 bases at V and 3 bases at J, with 25 bases between. The CDR3 is CASIDERGQPYYEQYF. The CDR3 bases are TGTGCCAGCATAGACGAGCGGGGACAGCCCTACTACGAGCAGTACTTC.

Many counts were recorded for this clonotype. The rearrangement joins TRBV29-1 to TRBJ2-5; D gene uncertain. Germline lookup yields CDR1 SQVTM and CDR2 ANQGSEA. The CDR3 contains 9 residues. The V end lost 4 bases, the J end lost 4 bases, and 1 base lay between the germline ends. The DNA for the CDR3 is TGCAGCGTTGGAGAGACCCAGTACTTC. Protein sequence: CSVGETQYF.

In this sample, this clonotype turned up a few times. The chain combines TRBV7-2 with TRBJ2-1; the D is unclear. There are 15 residues in the CDR3. The germline CDR1 and CDR2 sequences are SGHTA and FQGNSA. V was shortened by 1 base and J by 2 bases, with 9 bases between the two germline ends. The CDR3: CASSLDPGTYNEQFF. CDR3 nucleotide sequence: TGTGCCAGCAGCTTAGACCCAGGAACCTACAATGAGCAGTTCTTC.

The sample holds a few counts of this clonotype. V gene TRBV12-3 or TRBV12-4 combines with J gene TRBJ2-1, with a tentative D call TRBD1 (5 bases). The CDR3 consists of 13 residues. V lost 5 bases and J lost 4, with 9 bases in between. Here the CDR3 reads CASSMGQYNEQFF. The CDR3 DNA follows: TGTGCCAGCAGTATGGGGCAATACAATGAGCAGTTCTTC.

V and J are TRBV4-2 and TRBJ2-1; no clear D gene. Trimming removed 0 bases from V and 6 bases from J, with 9 bases in between. The CDR3 contains 14 residues. Germline loops: CDR1 LGHNA, CDR2 YNFKEQ. CDR3 loop: CASSQEERSNEQFF. For the CDR3, the DNA is TGTGCCAGCAGCCAAGAGGAGCGATCCAATGAGCAGTTCTTC.